The 29 T cell receptor beta chains in this list originate from one sample, sequenced in a study of CD8+CD57+ T cells in acquired aplastic anemia. TCR beta VDJ and CDR3 profiling used genomic DNA as template. TCRdb re-called the reads through MiXCR, storing one row per CDR3 protein. Among some 170,000 distinct CDR3 sequences listed, around half were seen once. Sequenced patients had shown CD8+CD57+ cell expansion by flow cytometry. The sequenced material came from sorted CD4+, CD8+, or CD8+CD57+ T cells (not recorded which) from PBMCs. These receptors originate from a human donor with aplastic anemia.

For this clonotype: Because it lacks the conserved phenylalanine or tryptophan at the end, this CDR3 is likely a read error. The rearrangement links TRBV2 to TRBJ1-1; D remains unclear. Trimming took off 3 bases at V and 4 bases at J, with 6 bases between the two ends. This CDR3 region has 12 residues. CDR1 and CDR2 from the germline V gene are SNHLY and FYNNEI. This chain's CDR3 is CASSDRLTEAFL. The CDR3 DNA reads TGTGCCAGCAGTGATAGGCTCACTGAAGCTTTCCTT.

The chain links TRBV7-6 to TRBJ2-5; D may be TRBD1 or TRBD2 (6 bases each). The length of the CDR3 is 15 residues. Germline values: CDR1 SGHVS, CDR2 FNYEAQ. V was shortened by 1 base and J by 0 bases, with 9 bases between the two germline ends. CDR3 nucleotides: TGTGCCAGCAGCTTAGTAGGGGGGTACCAAGAGACCCAGTACTTC. As protein: CASSLVGGYQETQYF.

The chain recombines TRBV9 with TRBJ2-5; TRBD2 aligns across 7 bases. The CDR3 runs to 15 residues. Germline V gene sequence: CDR1 SGDLS, CDR2 YYNGEE. The V and J ends lost 0 bases and 5 bases, in that order; junction bases with no gene match: 7. The CDR3 DNA reads as TGTGCCAGCAGCGTAGCTGCGGGGGTGGGGGAGACCCAGTACTTC. Its protein product is CASSVAAGVGETQYF.

This clonotype was detected many times. The J gene is TRBJ1-5, the V gene TRBV5-6; the D is unclear. The CDR3 extends over 14 amino acids. Per the germline V gene, CDR1 is SGHDT and CDR2 is YYEEEE. Trimming took off 2 bases at V and 5 bases at J, with 11 bases between the two ends. The CDR3 DNA reads as TGTGCCAGCAGCTTACGACATGATTATCAGCCCCAGCATTTT. Translating it yields CASSLRHDYQPQHF. Using reference TRBV5-6 and TRBJ1-5 for the parts outside the CDR3, the full variable domain is DAGVTQSPTHLIKTRGQQVTLRCSPKSGHDTVSWYQQALGQGPQFIFQYYEEEERQRGNFPDRFSGHQFPNYSSELNVNALLLGDSALYLCASSLRHDYQPQHFGDGTRLSIL.

This chain connects TRBV15 to TRBJ1-1; D may be TRBD1 (5 bases). V shed 8 bases and J shed 5 bases, with 18 bases lying between them. The CDR3 has 14 residues. Germline V gene data show CDR1 as LNHNV and CDR2 as YYDKDF (reference sequence). The CDR3 sequence is CATGVGGLETEAFF. CDR3 DNA sequence: TGTGCCACCGGGGTCGGGGGGTTGGAAACTGAAGCTTTCTTT. The full variable domain, rest sourced from reference TRBV15 and TRBJ1-1, is DAMVIQNPRYQVTQFGKPVTLSCSQTLNHNVMYWYQQKSSQAPKLLFHYYDKDFNNEADTPDNFQSRRPNTSFCFLDIRSPGLGDTAMYLCATGVGGLETEAFFGQGTRLTVV.

This sequence joins TRBV9 and TRBJ1-2; maybe TRBD1 (5 bases). Germline V gene data show CDR1 as SGDLS and CDR2 as YYNGEE. The CDR3 extends over 13 amino acids. V lost 4 bases, J lost 3 bases, and 10 bases lay in between. DNA for the CDR3: TGTGCCAGCAGCCCCTCGGGGGACTATGGCTACACCTTC. This gives the protein CASSPSGDYGYTF.

This clonotype was counted ten times or more. This sequence joins TRBV5-5 and TRBJ2-5; 7 bases map to TRBD1. Germline CDR1 is SGHKS and CDR2 is YYEKEE (reference sequence). V was clipped by 4 bases and J by 5 bases; unmatched bases: 11. This CDR3 is built from 15 residues. The CDR3 sequence: CASSPHATGVETQYF. The CDR3 nucleotides read TGTGCCAGCAGCCCCCACGCTACAGGGGTCGAGACCCAGTACTTC. Based on the CDR3 plus reference TRBV5-5 and TRBJ2-5, the full variable domain is DAGVTQSPTHLIKTRGQQVTLRCSPISGHKSVSWYQQVLGQGPQFIFQYYEKEERGRGNFPDRFSARQFPNYSSELNVNALLLGDSALYLCASSPHATGVETQYFGPGTRLLVL.

With regard to this clonotype: A junction end diverges from the germline sequence, so it may reflect a read error. The rearrangement uses TRBV24-1 and TRBJ2-5; no clear D gene. This CDR3 region has 13 residues. The V gene's germline CDR1 is KGHDR and CDR2 SFDVKD. For the CDR3, the DNA is TGTGCCAGCAGTGTTATGGCCAGGGAGACCCAGTACTTC. Translated: CASSVMARETQYF.

This rearrangement joins TRBV11-3 to TRBJ2-5, with D unresolved. The V end lost 3 bases, the J end lost 1 base, and 6 bases lay between the germline ends. Germline V gene lookup returns CDR1 SGHNT and CDR2 YENEEA. This CDR3 comprises 13 residues. The CDR3, as DNA: TGTGCCAGCAGCTTGGAAAGCCAAGAGACCCAGTACTTC. Its translation is CASSLESQETQYF.

This clonotype was recorded at least ten times. V and J are TRBV3-1 and TRBJ1-2, with no clear D. Trimming pared 4 bases from V and 4 bases from J, leaving 10 bases between. The CDR3 has 13 amino acids. Germline CDR1 is LGHDT and CDR2 is YNNKEL (reference sequence). For the CDR3, the DNA is TGTGCCAGCAGCCCCCTCCCCGGCTATGGCTACACCTTC. It specifies CASSPLPGYGYTF. Full variable domain (outside the CDR3, taken from reference TRBV3-1 and TRBJ1-2): DTAVSQTPKYLVTQMGNDKSIKCEQNLGHDTMYWYKQDSKKFLKIMFSYNNKELIINETVPNRFSPKSPDKAHLNLHINSLELGDSAVYFCASSPLPGYGYTFGSGTRLTVV.

The rearrangement uses TRBV20-1 and TRBJ2-5, with 8 bases that match TRBD2. This CDR3 region has 14 residues. The germline V gene encodes CDR1 DFQATT and CDR2 SNEGSKA (reference sequence). V was pared by 3 bases and J by 4 bases, with 7 bases of the junction left unmatched. CDR3 DNA: TGCAGTGCTAGGTCAGCGGGAGTGGTAGAGACCCAGTACTTC. This sequence encodes CSARSAGVVETQYF.

There are many counts of this clonotype. V gene TRBV7-2 combines with J gene TRBJ1-2; 7 bases align to TRBD1. The junction had 8 bases not matched to a gene; V was cut back by 0 bases and J by 7 bases. There are 15 residues in the CDR3. Germline CDR1 is SGHTA and CDR2 is FQGNSA. CDR3 DNA: TGTGCCAGCAGCTTAGCTCTACGACAGGGAGGTGGCTACACCTTC. It specifies CASSLALRQGGGYTF.

The CDR3 is CASSQEWVGANTEAFF. Here the CDR3 DNA reads TGCGCCAGCAGCCAAGAATGGGTGGGGGCGAACACTGAAGCTTTCTTT. This chain links TRBV4-3 with TRBJ1-1; perhaps TRBD1 as D (6 bases). V was clipped by 0 bases and J by 1 base, with 12 bases between them. The CDR3 consists of 16 residues. Germline assignment: CDR1 LGHNA and CDR2 YSLEER.

This clonotype was picked up a small number of times. This sequence joins TRBV6-1 and TRBJ2-1; D might be TRBD1 or TRBD2, each matching 6 bases. Germline V gene sequence: CDR1 MNHNS, CDR2 SASEGT. Trimming pared 9 bases from V and 5 bases from J, leaving 26 bases between. The CDR3 totals 17 residues. CDR3 amino acids: CARPGGPLAPPDNEQFF. CDR3 DNA: TGTGCCAGGCCCGGGGGCCCGTTGGCCCCTCCGGACAATGAGCAGTTCTTC.

This clonotype came up a few times. The chain combines TRBV12-3 or TRBV12-4 with TRBJ2-1, with TRBD2 as a possible D gene (5 bases). This CDR3 comprises 13 residues. Trimming cost V 1 base and J 11 bases, with 12 bases left between them. This CDR3 reads CASSLGVGDQQFF. The CDR3 DNA is TGTGCCAGCAGTTTAGGGGTCGGGGATCAGCAGTTCTTC.

Comment on this clonotype: A read error may explain this, as a much larger clone is one base away. This chain links TRBV7-9 with TRBJ2-7; D is possibly TRBD1 or TRBD2 (6 bases each). This CDR3 is 18 amino acids long. Per the germline V gene, CDR1 is SEHNR and CDR2 is FQNEAQ (reference sequence). CDR3: CAGSLGLLRGRSSYEQYF. In DNA, the CDR3 is TGTGCCGGCAGCTTAGGACTACTGAGGGGGAGAAGCTCCTACGAGCAGTACTTC.

This clonotype was recorded at least ten times. The chain links TRBV12-3 or TRBV12-4 to TRBJ1-6, with D perhaps TRBD1 (5 bases). The V end lost 3 bases, the J end lost 9 bases, and 12 bases lay between the germline ends. This CDR3 region has 14 residues. CDR3 amino acids: CASSFGQAGSPLHF. CDR3 DNA sequence: TGTGCCAGCAGTTTCGGACAAGCGGGTTCACCCCTCCACTTT.

This chain uses TRBV15 with TRBJ2-1, with D perhaps being TRBD1 or TRBD2 (6 bases each). With 0 bases removed from V and 1 base from J, the gap between germline ends came to 10 bases. Germline assignment: CDR1 LNHNV and CDR2 YYDKDF (reference sequence). The CDR3 runs to 16 residues. In DNA, the CDR3 is TGTGCCACCAGCAGAGAGCGAGGGGGGTCCTACAATGAGCAGTTCTTC. Amino acids: CATSRERGGSYNEQFF. The variable domain in full, with the rest retrieved from reference TRBV15 and TRBJ2-1, is DAMVIQNPRYQVTQFGKPVTLSCSQTLNHNVMYWYQQKSSQAPKLLFHYYDKDFNNEADTPDNFQSRRPNTSFCFLDIRSPGLGDTAMYLCATSRERGGSYNEQFFGPGTRLTVL.

Notes on this clonotype: One junction end does not reproduce the germline sequence, and a read error may be involved. The rearrangement uses TRBV24-1 and TRBJ2-2; possible D gene TRBD1, 5 bases. CDR3 length equals 13 residues. CDR1 and CDR2 from the germline V gene are KGHDR and SFDVKD. The CDR3 region is CATSDPPSRSRVF. The CDR3 DNA is TGTGCCACCAGTGATCCGCCCAGTCGGAGCAGGGTTTTT.

The genes are TRBV29-1 and TRBJ2-7; the D call may be TRBD1 or TRBD2 (7 bases each). The germline gives CDR1 SQVTM, CDR2 ANQGSEA. With 5 bases removed from V and 4 bases from J, the gap between germline ends came to 15 bases. This CDR3 is built from 13 residues. CDR3 in amino acids: CSVSQGGGYEQYF. In DNA, the CDR3 is TGCAGCGTTTCCCAGGGGGGGGGTTACGAGCAGTACTTC.

Points on this clonotype: The conserved phenylalanine or tryptophan normally closing the CDR3 is absent here, so this likely arose from a read error. V is TRBV15 and J is TRBJ2-5, with D perhaps TRBD1 (6 bases). Trimming removed 1 base from V and 0 bases from J, with 9 bases in between. From germline, CDR1 is LNHNV and CDR2 YYDKDF (reference sequence). This CDR3 region has 15 residues. The CDR3, as DNA: TGTGCCACCAGCAGAGCTGACAGGTACCAAGAGACCCAGTACTCC. This encodes CATSRADRYQETQYS.

The chain is built from TRBV5-6 and TRBJ1-1, with 10 nucleotides matching TRBD1. Trimming at V came to 5 bases and at J to 10 bases, leaving 8 bases not matched to a gene. This CDR3 contains 13 residues. Germline V gene data show CDR1 as SGHDT and CDR2 as YYEEEE. CDR3 nucleotide sequence: TGTGCCAGCAGGTTAGGACAGGGGGAAGTAGCTTTCTTT. This gives the protein CASRLGQGEVAFF.

V and J are TRBV10-1 and TRBJ2-3; TRBD2 might be the D (6 bases). The CDR3 is 16 amino acids. V was clipped by 10 bases and J by 2 bases, with 22 bases between them. The germline CDR1 and CDR2 sequences are WNHNN and SYGVQD (reference sequence). CDR3 nucleotides: TGCGCCACCTCGAGGGCTAGCGACCCTTCCACAGATACGCAGTATTTT. It is translated as CATSRASDPSTDTQYF.

The rearrangement joins TRBV6-1 to TRBJ2-3; no clear D gene. Germline CDR1 MNHNS, CDR2 SASEGT. The CDR3 loop spans 15 amino acids. V lost 5 bases, J lost 6 bases, and 18 bases lay in between. CDR3 sequence reads: CASSPPSSPRDTQYF. CDR3 nucleotide sequence: TGTGCCAGCAGTCCACCAAGTTCCCCGCGGGATACGCAGTATTTT.

Only a few counts were recorded for this clonotype. The rearrangement joins TRBV25-1 to TRBJ1-5, with 10 bases that match TRBD1. This CDR3 region has 15 residues. CDR1 and CDR2 (germline): MGHDK, SYGVNS. Trimming took 6 bases from V and 7 from J; bases not matched to a gene: 9. In nucleotides, the CDR3 is TGTGCCAGCAGATCGGGACAGGGGAAAGAGCAGCCCCAGCATTTT. Protein: CASRSGQGKEQPQHF.

This clonotype was seen ten or more times. The CDR3 reads CASSSSSMNTEAFF. DNA for the CDR3: TGCGCCAGCAGCTCCTCATCCATGAACACTGAAGCTTTCTTT. The chain employs TRBV5-1 and TRBJ1-1, with D hard to call. V dropped 3 bases and J dropped 0 bases, with 9 bases sitting between them. CDR1 and CDR2 (germline): SGHRS, YFSETQ. CDR3 length equals 14 residues.

The chain is built from TRBV2 and TRBJ1-2, with 7 positions matching TRBD1. Losses at the gene ends were 3 bases for V and 5 bases for J; bases not matched to a gene: 3. CDR1 and CDR2 (germline): SNHLY, FYNNEI. CDR3 size: 13 residues. The CDR3 is CASSDRGKYGYTF. DNA of the CDR3: TGTGCCAGCAGTGACAGGGGGAAATATGGCTACACCTTC.

The chain uses TRBV9 and TRBJ2-1, with 9 bases aligning to TRBD1. The V gene end was trimmed by 6 bases and the J gene end by 6 bases; junction bases not matched to a gene: 4. The CDR3 consists of 13 residues. Germline loops: CDR1 SGDLS, CDR2 YYNGEE. The DNA of the CDR3 is TGTGCCAGCACCGAGGGACAGGGCAATGAGCAGTTCTTC. The encoded protein is CASTEGQGNEQFF.

J is TRBJ1-2 and V is TRBV29-1; possible D gene TRBD1, 6 bases. In germline, CDR1 is SQVTM, CDR2 ANQGSEA. Trimming left V 0 bases short and J 4 bases short, with 9 bases between. The CDR3 totals 13 residues. CDR3 sequence (DNA): TGCAGCGTTGAAGAGGAGACAGGCTATGGCTACACCTTC. Residues: CSVEEETGYGYTF.